This T cell receptor (beta chain) was sequenced for a study of blood T cell repertoires in COVID-19. Method: immunoSEQ multiplex PCR; TCRdb's copy keeps in-frame clones and lacks some. The sample shows some 250,000 clones, approximately 91% of them seen only once. The study recruited people aged roughly 18 to 95 years across more than 20 US areas. Sequencing used PBMCs or T cells enriched from blood (not recorded which). The receptor was derived from a human donor in a cohort exposed to, infected with or recovered from COVID-19 (not recorded which). The donor label of this sample is uncertain.

The CDR3 here is CASSAPRGQGTWGDEQFF. In nucleotides, the CDR3 is TGTGCCAGCAGCGCTCCTCGGGGACAGGGTACCTGGGGAGATGAGCAGTTCTTC. V gene TRBV9 combines with J gene TRBJ2-1, with 9 bases fitting TRBD1. J lost 8 bases, V lost 3 bases, and 18 bases had no gene match. Germline lookup yields CDR1 SGDLS and CDR2 YYNGEE. The CDR3 has 18 amino acids.